These T cell receptor beta chains were read from a single sample in a study of PD-1 blockade in classical Hodgkin lymphoma. The data were produced by immunoSEQ multiplex PCR, yet TCRdb's version contains in-frame clones alone and is incomplete. This sample has around 60,000 clones, with approximately 90% found just once. This material consisted of peripheral blood mononuclear cells (PBMCs), taken before the second cycle of nivolumab. The origin of the receptors is a human donor with classical Hodgkin lymphoma. CDR3s include the opening cysteine and the closing phenylalanine or tryptophan. D genes are given only for firm matches. Clone size is shown for a subset of rows, as once, few, many or a class of expanded clone.

clone_size	d_call	v_call	j_call	cdr3_nt	cdr3_aa
.	.	TRBV5-4	TRBJ2-7	TGTGCCAGCAGCTTGGACCCCGTTTTAGCGGTCAACGAGCAGTACTTC	CASSLDPVLAVNEQYF
.	.	TRBV9	TRBJ1-1	TGTGCCAGCAGCGTGGAGAAGCTGGGTAACACTGAAGCTTTCTTT	CASSVEKLGNTEAFF
.	.	TRBV6-6	TRBJ1-1	TGTGCCAGCAGTTACTCGATCGAGGGTATGACTGAAGCTTTCTTT	CASSYSIEGMTEAFF
.	.	TRBV5-1	TRBJ2-3	TGCGCCAGCAGCTTAAGCGACCCCACAGATACGCAGTATTTT	CASSLSDPTDTQYF
.	.	TRBV5-1	TRBJ2-3	TGCGCCAGCACCTTTGGGCGGGGAAACACAGATACGCAGTATTTT	CASTFGRGNTDTQYF
.	.	TRBV6-5	TRBJ2-2	TGTGCCAGCAGTTACGCGGGCCGAAATTCGGGGGAGCTGTTTTTT	CASSYAGRNSGELFF
.	.	TRBV5-5	TRBJ2-5	TGTGCCAGCAGTCGACCTTTGAGCAAGGATGGGGAGACCCAGTACTTC	CASSRPLSKDGETQYF
once	.	TRBV5-1	TRBJ1-3	TGCGCCAGCAGCCCGCTGGCCTCTGGAAACACCATATATTTT	CASSPLASGNTIYF
.	.	TRBV5-1	TRBJ2-3	TGCGCCAGCAGCGTTGGGGGCGCAGATACGCAGTATTTT	CASSVGGADTQYF
.	.	TRBV7-8	TRBJ2-5	TGTGCCAGCAGCTTAGGAGGGGGTCGGGGAGAGACCCAGTACTTC	CASSLGGGRGETQYF
.	.	TRBV27	TRBJ1-3	TGTGCCAGCAGCCTCCGGGGAGCGGGAAACACCATATATTTT	CASSLRGAGNTIYF
.	.	TRBV6-5	TRBJ2-7	TGTGCCAGCTGTAACTCCTACGAGCAGTACTTC	CASCNSYEQYF
.	.	TRBV27	TRBJ1-2	TGTGCCAGCAGGTCCCCAGGCCTTCTGGACAGTGGCTACACCTTC	CASRSPGLLDSGYTF
.	TRBD1	TRBV23-1	TRBJ1-5	TGCGCCAGCAGGCCGAGTAACCGGGACAGTCTTAATCAGCCCCAGCATTTT	CASRPSNRDSLNQPQHF
.	TRBD1	TRBV11-2	TRBJ1-5	TGTGCCAGCAGCCCCGACAGGGCTTCGCCCCAGCATTTT	CASSPDRASPQHF
.	TRBD2	TRBV2	TRBJ2-7	TGTGCCAGCCGGCCTGGCGTCACGAGCGGGGATTACTTC	CASRPGVTSGDYF
.	.	TRBV7-6	TRBJ1-5	TGTGCCAGCAGCCCCTTTGCGGGCTCGGTTCAGCCCCAGCATTTT	CASSPFAGSVQPQHF
.	TRBD2	TRBV5-1	TRBJ2-2	TGCGCCAGCAGCGACCGGGGGGGCGGTTCCGGGGAGCTGTTTTTT	CASSDRGGGSGELFF
.	.	TRBV6-5	TRBJ2-3	TGTGCCAGCAGAATCGGGAGCCTGGGGACAGATACGCAGTATTTT	CASRIGSLGTDTQYF
.	.	TRBV6-1	TRBJ1-6	TGTGCCAGCAGTGAGACGGACAGAGTTGAAAATTCACCCCTCCACTTT	CASSETDRVENSPLHF
.	.	TRBV18	TRBJ1-2	TGTGCCAGCTCATCGGGGTTTGGCTACACCTTC	CASSSGFGYTF
.	.	TRBV5-1	TRBJ2-5	TGCGCCAGCAGCTTTGGCAGGGGAGGGCAAGAGACCCAGTACTTC	CASSFGRGGQETQYF
.	TRBD1	TRBV6-6	TRBJ1-1	TGTGCCATATACAGGGGGCAGAACACTGAAGCTTTCTTT	CAIYRGQNTEAFF
once	TRBD1	TRBV27	TRBJ1-6	TGTGCCAGCAGTTTAATTACCGGGACAGGGGATTCACCCCTCCACTTT	CASSLITGTGDSPLHF
.	TRBD1	TRBV5-8	TRBJ1-5	TGTGCCAGCGCTTGGGCCGGGACAGGGGATAATCAGCCCCAGCATTTT	CASAWAGTGDNQPQHF
.	.	TRBV19	TRBJ2-7	TGTGCCAGTAGTATCGAGGGGTACGAGCAGTACTTC	CASSIEGYEQYF
few	.	TRBV2	TRBJ1-6	TGTGCCAGCAGTGATTGGGGGCATTCACCCCTCCACTTT	CASSDWGHSPLHF
.	.	TRBV4-1	TRBJ1-6	TGCGCCAGCAGTCAATTCCCCGGGGGGCCGAATTCACCCCTCCACTTT	CASSQFPGGPNSPLHF
.	TRBD1	TRBV5-1	TRBJ1-2	TGCGCCAGCAGCACCGGACAGGAAGGGGGCCGAGGAGGCTACACCTTC	CASSTGQEGGRGGYTF
.	.	TRBV6-5	TRBJ2-5	TGTGCCAGCACTGGGCGGGGTCTACAAGAGACCCAGTACTTC	CASTGRGLQETQYF
.	TRBD1	TRBV6-5	TRBJ1-2	TGTGCCAGCAGAAAACCGGGACAGGGGGCTAGCGGCTACACCTTC	CASRKPGQGASGYTF
.	TRBD1	TRBV7-9	TRBJ1-1	TGTGCCAGCAGCTCCCGCGGGACAGGGACGGGTGAAGCTTTCTTT	CASSSRGTGTGEAFF
.	TRBD2	TRBV5-1	TRBJ2-2	TGCGCCAGCACCCTCACGGACGGACTAGGCACCGGGGAGCTGTTTTTT	CASTLTDGLGTGELFF
.	.	TRBV5-1	TRBJ1-1	TGCGCCAGCAGCTTAATAACAGGGAACACTGAAGCTTTCTTT	CASSLITGNTEAFF
few	TRBD1	TRBV5-1	TRBJ1-1	TGCGCCAGCAGCTACATTCGGGACAGGGACACTGAAGCTTTCTTT	CASSYIRDRDTEAFF
.	.	TRBV7-9	TRBJ2-3	TGTGCCAGCAGCTTACTGGGGCCAGATACGCAGTATTTT	CASSLLGPDTQYF
.	.	TRBV7-9	TRBJ1-3	TGTGCCAGCAGCTTACTAGGGCAAAACACCATATATTTT	CASSLLGQNTIYF
once	TRBD1	TRBV5-1	TRBJ1-4	TGCGCCAGCAGCCCCGGGACAGGGAATAATGAAAAACTGTTTTTT	CASSPGTGNNEKLFF
.	TRBD1	TRBV5-1	TRBJ2-2	TGCGCCAGCAGCCCGACAGGGGGCGGCACCGGGGAGCTGTTTTTT	CASSPTGGGTGELFF
once	.	TRBV5-1	TRBJ1-5	TGCGCCAGCAGCTTGGGCCCGGATCAGCCCCAGCATTTT	CASSLGPDQPQHF